This TCR beta chain was identified during a study of blood T cell repertoires in COVID-19 (TCRdb year 2020). With regard to the full study: The collaborator samples originated in the United States, Italy and Spain and spanned the acute and convalescent phases of COVID-19. The prospective study material was composed of cDNA or gDNA derived from T cells, B-cell-depleted T cells, or PBMCs. Deeply sampled blood TCRbeta repertoires from subjects exposed to, actively infected with, or recovered from COVID-19 were included in the dataset. The repertoires were released in a freely available public database meant as a resource for research on the immune response to SARS-CoV-2. The samples were drawn from two sources: the first 160 participants of the ongoing ImmuneRACE study, and 1,000 to 1,500 subjects contributed by 6 global collaborators. The sample metadata nearly always contained a de-identified subject ID, COVID-19 status, age in years and sex. Where available, HLA class I and class II types were taken from metadata supplied by the sample provider and were not determined by assay-based typing. The paper as a whole reports these results and caveats: How much clinical and demographic metadata was included differed by source and by participant, and the metadata was provided uncurated.

The collaborating institutions used their own protocols to collect whole blood in K2EDTA tubes. For TCRbeta analysis, collaborators shipped samples as frozen whole blood, isolated PBMCs, or DNA extracted from either of those sample types. TCRbeta CDR3 regions were amplified from genomic DNA by means of the immunoSEQ Assay, a bias-controlled multiplex PCR. Regarding the original processing steps: The number of nucleated cells in each sample was estimated from the amplification of reference gene primers within the assay. To quantify the absolute abundance of each unique TCRbeta CDR3 rearrangement, sequence reads were collapsed and filtered. Productive Simpson clonality was computed per sample as the square root of Simpson's diversity index over productive rearrangements. The clones in this table, taken by TCRdb from immuneACCESS, are in-frame only. Not every clone is retained; where verified, under half of the shortfall comes from an unresolved V gene, and the cause of the rest is unknown. The D gene and trimming were derived from the DNA, and the V and J assignments and clone size from that table. The sample contains roughly 50,000 clones, 80% to 85% of them found a single time. The ten largest clonotypes hold around 53% of the sample.

Trimming removed 2 bases from V and 12 bases from J, leaving 10 bases between the germline ends. Inclusive of the bounding cysteine and phenylalanine, the CDR3 is 12 residues long. Solely the CDR3 DNA is kept, with 36 bases framed from the first base. The germline V gene (reference sequence) specifies LNHDA as CDR1 and SQIVND as CDR2. As to this clone: Which antigen it targets is not known. No clone much larger than this one lies a single base away; base qualities are absent.

The TCR was taken from a man aged 65-85 years with acute or convalescent COVID-19. Here the chain combines TRBV19 and TRBJ1-4; the D gene identity is not certain. Sequencing was performed on peripheral blood. DNA sequence: TGTGCCAGTAGTATACCAGGATGGGAACTGTTTTTT. Its amino acids are CASSIPGWELFF.